These 2 T cell receptor beta chains came from one sample sequenced in a study of blood T cell repertoires in COVID-19. Using immunoSEQ multiplex PCR, the repertoire was profiled, and TCRdb retains in-frame clones only, with some absent. Among under 400,000 clones listed, roughly 89% were seen once. The sequenced sample consisted of peripheral blood. The receptors come from a woman aged 55 to 70 with COVID-19, enrolled during active disease.

The chain carries TRBV18 and TRBJ1-2; D ambiguous. Per germline, CDR1 KGHSH and CDR2 LQKENI. This CDR3 region has 16 residues. Trimming shortened V by 6 bases and J by 1 base, and 18 bases separated the two germline ends. DNA for the CDR3: TGTGCCAGCTCCCAGGACCTAGCCGGGGATAACTATGGCTACACCTTC. Encoded protein: CASSQDLAGDNYGYTF.

The chain links TRBV6-5 to TRBJ1-2, with no clear D. The V and J ends lost 8 bases and 0 bases respectively, with 10 bases between them. The germline V gene has CDR1 MNHEY and CDR2 SVGAGI. CDR3 length equals 13 residues. The CDR3 nucleotides are TGTGCCAGCGGCGGCGGGCCTAACTATGGCTACACCTTC. It specifies CASGGGPNYGYTF.